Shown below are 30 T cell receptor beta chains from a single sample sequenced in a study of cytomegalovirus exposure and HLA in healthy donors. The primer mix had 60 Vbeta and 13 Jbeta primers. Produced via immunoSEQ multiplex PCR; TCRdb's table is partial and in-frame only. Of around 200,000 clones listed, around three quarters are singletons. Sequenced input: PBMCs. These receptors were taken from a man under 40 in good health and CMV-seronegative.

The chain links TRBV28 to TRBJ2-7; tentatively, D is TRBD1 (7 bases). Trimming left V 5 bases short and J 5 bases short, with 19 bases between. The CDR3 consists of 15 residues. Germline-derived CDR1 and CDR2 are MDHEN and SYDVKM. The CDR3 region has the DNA TGTGCCAGCAGTCCGCGGGACAGACATGTGGACGAGCAGTACTTC. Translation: CASSPRDRHVDEQYF. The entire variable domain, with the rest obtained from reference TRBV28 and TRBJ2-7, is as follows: DVKVTQSSRYLVKRTGEKVFLECVQDMDHENMFWYRQDPGLGLRLIYFSYDVKMKEKGDIPEGYSVSREKKERFSLILESASTNQTSMYLCASSPRDRHVDEQYFGPGTRLTVT.

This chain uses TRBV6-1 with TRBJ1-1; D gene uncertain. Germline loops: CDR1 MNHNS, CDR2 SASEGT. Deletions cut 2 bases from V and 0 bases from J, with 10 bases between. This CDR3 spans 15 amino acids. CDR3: CASSESPLMNTEAFF. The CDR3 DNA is TGTGCCAGCAGTGAATCTCCCTTAATGAACACTGAAGCTTTCTTT.

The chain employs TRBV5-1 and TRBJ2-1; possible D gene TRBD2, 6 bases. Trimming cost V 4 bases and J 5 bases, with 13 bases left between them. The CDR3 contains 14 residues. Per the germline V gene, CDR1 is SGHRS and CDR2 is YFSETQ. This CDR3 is CASSVGTFDNEQFF. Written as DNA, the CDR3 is TGCGCCAGCAGCGTCGGGACTTTTGACAATGAGCAGTTCTTC. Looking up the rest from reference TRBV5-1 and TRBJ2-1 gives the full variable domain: KAGVTQTPRYLIKTRGQQVTLSCSPISGHRSVSWYQQTPGQGLQFLFEYFSETQRNKGNFPGRFSGRQFSNSRSEMNVSTLELGDSALYLCASSVGTFDNEQFFGPGTRLTVL.

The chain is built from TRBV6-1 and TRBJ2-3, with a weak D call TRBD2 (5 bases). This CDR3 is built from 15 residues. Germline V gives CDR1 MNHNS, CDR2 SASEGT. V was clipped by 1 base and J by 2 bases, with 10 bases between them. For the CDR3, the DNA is TGTGCCAGCAGTGAAGTCGGGGAACACACAGATACGCAGTATTTT. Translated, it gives CASSEVGEHTDTQYF.

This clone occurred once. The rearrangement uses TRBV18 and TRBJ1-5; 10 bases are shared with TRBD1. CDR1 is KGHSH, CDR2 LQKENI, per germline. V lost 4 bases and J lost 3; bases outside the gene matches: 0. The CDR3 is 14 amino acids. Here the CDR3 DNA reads TGTGCCAGCTCACGACAGGGGGCCAATCAGCCCCAGCATTTT. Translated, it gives CASSRQGANQPQHF.

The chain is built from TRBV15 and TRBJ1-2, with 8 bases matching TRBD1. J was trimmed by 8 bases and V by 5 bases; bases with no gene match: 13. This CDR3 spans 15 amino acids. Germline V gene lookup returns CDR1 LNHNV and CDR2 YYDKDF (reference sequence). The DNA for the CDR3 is TGTGCCACCAGCCAAGTGGGCAGGGGGCAAACGGGCTACACCTTC. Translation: CATSQVGRGQTGYTF.

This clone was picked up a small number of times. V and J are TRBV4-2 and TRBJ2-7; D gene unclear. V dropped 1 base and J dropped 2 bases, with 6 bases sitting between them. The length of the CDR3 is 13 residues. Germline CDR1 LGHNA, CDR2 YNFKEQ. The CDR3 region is CASSQVATYEQYF. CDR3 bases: TGTGCCAGCAGCCAAGTAGCCACCTACGAGCAGTACTTC.

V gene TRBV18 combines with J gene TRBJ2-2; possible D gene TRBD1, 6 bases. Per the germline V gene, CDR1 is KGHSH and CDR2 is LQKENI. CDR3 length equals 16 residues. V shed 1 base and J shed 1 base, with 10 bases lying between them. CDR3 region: CASSPQGEKNTGELFF. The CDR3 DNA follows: TGTGCCAGCTCACCACAGGGGGAAAAGAACACCGGGGAGCTGTTTTTT.

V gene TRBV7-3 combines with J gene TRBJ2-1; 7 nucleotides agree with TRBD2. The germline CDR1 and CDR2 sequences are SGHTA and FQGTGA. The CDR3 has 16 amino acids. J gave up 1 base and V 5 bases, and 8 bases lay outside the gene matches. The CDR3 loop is CASSIFGRPSYNEQFF. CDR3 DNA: TGTGCCAGCAGCATCTTCGGGAGGCCATCCTACAATGAGCAGTTCTTC.

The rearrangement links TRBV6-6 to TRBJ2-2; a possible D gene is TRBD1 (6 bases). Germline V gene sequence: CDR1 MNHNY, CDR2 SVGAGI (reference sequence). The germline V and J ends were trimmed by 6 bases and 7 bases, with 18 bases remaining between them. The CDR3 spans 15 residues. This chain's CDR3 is CASRRQGNSGGELFF. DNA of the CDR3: TGTGCCAGCAGAAGGCAGGGGAATTCGGGCGGGGAGCTGTTTTTT.

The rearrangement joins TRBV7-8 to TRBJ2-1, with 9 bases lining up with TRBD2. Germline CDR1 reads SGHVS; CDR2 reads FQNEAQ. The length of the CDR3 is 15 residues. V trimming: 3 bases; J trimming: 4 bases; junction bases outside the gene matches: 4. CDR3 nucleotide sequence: TGTGCCAGCAGCTTGGCTAGCGGGGTATACAATGAGCAGTTCTTC. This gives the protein CASSLASGVYNEQFF.

The chain's CDR3 is CASRQTTGGVTPYTF. The CDR3 DNA sequence: TGTGCCAGCAGACAAACGACAGGGGGCGTTACCCCCTACACCTTC. This chain uses TRBV25-1 with TRBJ1-2; 10 bases match TRBD1. The length of the CDR3 is 15 residues. Trimming took 6 bases from V and 10 from J; bases not matched to a gene: 14. Germline CDR1 and CDR2: MGHDK and SYGVNS.

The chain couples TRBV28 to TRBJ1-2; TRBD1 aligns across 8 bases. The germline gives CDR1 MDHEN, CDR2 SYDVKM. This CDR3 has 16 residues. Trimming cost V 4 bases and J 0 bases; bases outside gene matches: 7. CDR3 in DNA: TGTGCCAGCAGTTCAACCCGACAGGGGCCTAACTATGGCTACACCTTC. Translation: CASSSTRQGPNYGYTF.

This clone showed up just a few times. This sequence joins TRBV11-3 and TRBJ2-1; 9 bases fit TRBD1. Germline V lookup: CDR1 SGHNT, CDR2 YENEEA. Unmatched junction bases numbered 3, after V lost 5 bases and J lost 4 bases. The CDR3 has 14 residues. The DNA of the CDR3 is TGTGCCAGCAGCCTGACAGGGGGATACAATGAGCAGTTCTTC. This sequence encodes CASSLTGGYNEQFF.

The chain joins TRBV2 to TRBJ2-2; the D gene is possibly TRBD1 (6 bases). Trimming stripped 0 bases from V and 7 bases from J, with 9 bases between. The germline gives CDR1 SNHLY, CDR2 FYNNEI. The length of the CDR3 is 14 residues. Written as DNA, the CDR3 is TGTGCCAGCAGTGAAGCGTTACAGGGCGGGGAGCTGTTTTTT. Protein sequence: CASSEALQGGELFF.

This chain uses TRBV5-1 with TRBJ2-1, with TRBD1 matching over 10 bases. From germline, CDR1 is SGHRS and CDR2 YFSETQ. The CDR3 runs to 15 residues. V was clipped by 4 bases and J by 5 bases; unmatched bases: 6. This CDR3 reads CASSQGQGSHNEQFF. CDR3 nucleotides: TGCGCCAGCAGCCAGGGACAGGGGTCCCACAATGAGCAGTTCTTC.

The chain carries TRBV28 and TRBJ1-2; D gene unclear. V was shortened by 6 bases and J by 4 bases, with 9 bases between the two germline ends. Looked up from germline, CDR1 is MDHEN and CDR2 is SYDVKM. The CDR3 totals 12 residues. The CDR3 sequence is CASRTGGYGYTF. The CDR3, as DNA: TGTGCCAGCAGAACCGGTGGCTATGGCTACACCTTC.

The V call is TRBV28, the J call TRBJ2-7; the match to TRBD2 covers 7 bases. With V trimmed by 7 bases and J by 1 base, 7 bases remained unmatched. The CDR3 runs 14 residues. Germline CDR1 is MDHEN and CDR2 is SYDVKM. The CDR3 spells CASTYRGSSYEQYF. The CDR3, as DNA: TGTGCCAGCACTTATCGCGGGAGTTCCTACGAGCAGTACTTC.

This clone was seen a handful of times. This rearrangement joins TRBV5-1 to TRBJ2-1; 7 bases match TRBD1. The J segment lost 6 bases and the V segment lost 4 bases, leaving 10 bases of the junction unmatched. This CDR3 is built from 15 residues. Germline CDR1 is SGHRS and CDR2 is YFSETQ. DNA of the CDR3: TGCGCCAGCAGCCTCTACTCCGGGACAGTCAATGAGCAGTTCTTC. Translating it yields CASSLYSGTVNEQFF.

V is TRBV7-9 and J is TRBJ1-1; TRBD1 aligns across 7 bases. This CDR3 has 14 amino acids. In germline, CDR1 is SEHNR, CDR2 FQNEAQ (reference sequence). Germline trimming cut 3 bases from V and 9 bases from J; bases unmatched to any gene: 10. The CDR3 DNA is TGTGCCAGCAGCTTTACGACAGGGACGTATAAAGCTTTCTTT. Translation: CASSFTTGTYKAFF. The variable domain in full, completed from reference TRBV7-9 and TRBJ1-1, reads DTGVSQNPRHKITKRGQNVTFRCDPISEHNRLYWYRQTLGQGPEFLTYFQNEAQLEKSRLLSDRFSAERPKGSFSTLEIQRTEQGDSAMYLCASSFTTGTYKAFFGQGTRLTVV.

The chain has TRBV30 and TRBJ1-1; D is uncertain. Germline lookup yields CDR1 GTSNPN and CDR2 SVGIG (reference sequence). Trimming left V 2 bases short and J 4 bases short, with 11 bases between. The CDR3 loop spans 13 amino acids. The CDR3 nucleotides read TGTGCCTGGAGTCCCGGACGGGGCACTGAAGCTTTCTTT. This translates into CAWSPGRGTEAFF.

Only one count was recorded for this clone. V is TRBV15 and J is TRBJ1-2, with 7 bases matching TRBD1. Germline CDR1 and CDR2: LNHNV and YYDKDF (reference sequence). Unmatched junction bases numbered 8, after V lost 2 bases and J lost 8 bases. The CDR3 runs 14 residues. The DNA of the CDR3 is TGTGCCACCAGCAGACGGGACAGCGCCAGGGGCTACACCTTC. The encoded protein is CATSRRDSARGYTF.

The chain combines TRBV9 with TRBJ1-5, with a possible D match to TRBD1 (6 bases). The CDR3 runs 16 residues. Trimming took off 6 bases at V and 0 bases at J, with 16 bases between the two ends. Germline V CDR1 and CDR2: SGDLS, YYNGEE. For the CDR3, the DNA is TGTGCCAGCAATCCCAGGGGTAATAATAGCAATCAGCCCCAGCATTTT. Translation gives CASNPRGNNSNQPQHF.

Written as DNA, the CDR3 is TGCGCCAGCAGAGGGACAGGGATCTACAATGAGCAGTTCTTC. This encodes CASRGTGIYNEQFF. This chain joins TRBV5-1 and TRBJ2-1; the match to TRBD1 covers 9 bases. Germline loops: CDR1 SGHRS, CDR2 YFSETQ. J lost 3 bases, V lost 5 bases, and 3 bases had no gene match. The CDR3 is made up of 14 amino acids.

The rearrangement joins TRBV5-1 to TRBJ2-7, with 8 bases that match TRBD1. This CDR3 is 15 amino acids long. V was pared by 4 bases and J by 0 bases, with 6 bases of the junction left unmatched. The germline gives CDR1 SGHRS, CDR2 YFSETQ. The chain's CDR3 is CASSGPDRGSYEQYF. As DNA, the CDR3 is TGCGCCAGCAGCGGCCCCGACAGGGGCTCCTACGAGCAGTACTTC.

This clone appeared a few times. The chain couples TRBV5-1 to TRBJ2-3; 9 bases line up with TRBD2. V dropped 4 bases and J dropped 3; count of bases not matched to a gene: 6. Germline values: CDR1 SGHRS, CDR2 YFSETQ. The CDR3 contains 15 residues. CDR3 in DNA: TGCGCCAGCAGCCCTCATAGCGGGAGTACAGATACGCAGTATTTT. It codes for CASSPHSGSTDTQYF.

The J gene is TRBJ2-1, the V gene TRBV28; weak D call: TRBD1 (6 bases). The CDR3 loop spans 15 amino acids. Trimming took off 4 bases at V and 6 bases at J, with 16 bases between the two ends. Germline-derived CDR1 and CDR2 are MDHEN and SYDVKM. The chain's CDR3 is CASSSQQGRGNEQFF. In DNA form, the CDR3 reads TGTGCCAGCAGTTCGCAACAGGGTAGGGGCAATGAGCAGTTCTTC.

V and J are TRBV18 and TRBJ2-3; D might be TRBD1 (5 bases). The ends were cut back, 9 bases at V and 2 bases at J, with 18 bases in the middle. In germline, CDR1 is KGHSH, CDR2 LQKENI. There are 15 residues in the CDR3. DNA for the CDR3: TGTGCCAGTTCCTCCCGGCAGGGTAACACAGATACGCAGTATTTT. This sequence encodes CASSSRQGNTDTQYF.

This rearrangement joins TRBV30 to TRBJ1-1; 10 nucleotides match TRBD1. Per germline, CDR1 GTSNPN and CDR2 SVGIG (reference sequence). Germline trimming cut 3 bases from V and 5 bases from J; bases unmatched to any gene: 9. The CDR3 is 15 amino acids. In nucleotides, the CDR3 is TGTGCCTGGAGGGAAAGACAGGGGGCGCGGACTGAAGCTTTCTTT. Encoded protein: CAWRERQGARTEAFF.

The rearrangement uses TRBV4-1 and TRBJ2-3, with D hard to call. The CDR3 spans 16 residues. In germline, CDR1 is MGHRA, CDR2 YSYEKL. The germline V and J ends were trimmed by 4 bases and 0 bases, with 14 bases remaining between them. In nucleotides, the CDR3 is TGCGCCAGCAGCCCCCTTGTCGGTACTAGCACAGATACGCAGTATTTT. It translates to CASSPLVGTSTDTQYF.